These 20 T cell receptor beta chains share one sample of origin, sequenced in a study of T cells in Graves' hyperthyroidism and ophthalmopathy. Amplification targeted TCR beta CDR3 regions from RNA transcripts. A set of HTBI primers served as the primers for a first-round RT-PCR of the TCR CDR3. TCRdb reprocessed the multiplex PCR reads via MiXCR and lists one record per CDR3 protein. The data hold about 530,000 distinct CDR3 sequences, with about a sixth observed a single time. The sequenced material came from blood. These TCRs come from a woman aged 18-30 years with Graves' ophthalmopathy.

Only a few counts were recorded for this clonotype. The chain links TRBV6-1 to TRBJ2-7; D is ambiguous. This CDR3 comprises 10 residues. The V gene's germline CDR1 is MNHNS and CDR2 SASEGT. Trimming pared 11 bases from V and 5 bases from J, leaving 10 bases between. This CDR3 is CARPFDEQYF. The DNA of the CDR3 is TGTGCCCGCCCGTTCGACGAGCAGTACTTC.

Ten or more counts support this clonotype. CDR3: CASNRDDKGTEAFF. CDR3 DNA sequence: TGTGCCAGTAACCGGGACGACAAAGGTACTGAAGCTTTCTTT. This rearrangement joins TRBV28 to TRBJ1-1; D is perhaps TRBD1 (5 bases). CDR1 is MDHEN, CDR2 SYDVKM, per germline. The ends were cut back, 9 bases at V and 5 bases at J, with 19 bases in the middle. This CDR3 is 14 amino acids long.

The table lists this clonotype with a few counts. The chain uses TRBV9 and TRBJ2-7; D not certain. The CDR3 runs 13 residues. V lost 0 bases to trimming and J lost 3 bases, with 7 bases between them. CDR1 and CDR2 (germline): SGDLS, YYNGEE. The CDR3 sequence is CASSVDPYYEQYF. DNA of the CDR3: TGTGCCAGCAGCGTAGACCCCTACTACGAGCAGTACTTC.

This clonotype was observed many times. The V and J genes are TRBV7-3 and TRBJ2-1; D not certain. The CDR3 runs to 15 residues. Germline loops: CDR1 SGHTA, CDR2 FQGTGA. The V end was cut by 2 bases, the J end by 8 bases, with 16 bases between. The chain's CDR3 is CASSLELNGWDEQFF. The CDR3 DNA reads as TGTGCCAGCAGCTTAGAACTAAATGGGTGGGATGAGCAGTTCTTC.

This clonotype appeared many times. The gene calls are TRBV27 and TRBJ2-7, with TRBD1 as a possible D gene (5 bases). Germline V gene sequence: CDR1 MNHEY, CDR2 SMNVEV (reference sequence). Trimming took 5 bases from V and 0 from J, leaving 11 bases between them. This CDR3 is 14 amino acids long. CDR3 amino acids: CASSPGYPSYEQYF. DNA for the CDR3: TGTGCCAGCAGTCCAGGGTACCCCTCCTACGAGCAGTACTTC.

Many counts were recorded for this clonotype. The chain combines TRBV2 with TRBJ1-1; possibly TRBD1 for D (5 bases). Germline V gives CDR1 SNHLY, CDR2 FYNNEI. V was shortened by 3 bases and J by 0 bases, with 11 bases between the two germline ends. This CDR3 spans 15 amino acids. The CDR3 region has the DNA TGTGCCAGCAGTGAGGAGGCAGGGTTGAACACTGAAGCTTTCTTT. It translates to CASSEEAGLNTEAFF. The variable domain in full, with the rest retrieved from reference TRBV2 and TRBJ1-1, is EPEVTQTPSHQVTQMGQEVILRCVPISNHLYFYWYRQILGQKVEFLVSFYNNEISEKSEIFDDQFSVERPDGSNFTLKIRSTKLEDSAMYFCASSEEAGLNTEAFFGQGTRLTVV.

This clonotype was seen at least ten times. J is TRBJ1-2 and V is TRBV24-1; D is undetermined. This CDR3 comprises 11 residues. The germline gives CDR1 KGHDR, CDR2 SFDVKD. The ends were cut back, 5 bases at V and 5 bases at J, with 5 bases in the middle. The DNA for the CDR3 is TGTGCCACCAGTGCGTGGTATGGCTACACCTTC. As protein: CATSAWYGYTF.

This clonotype was detected a few times. The rearrangement joins TRBV7-9 to TRBJ2-7; weak D call: TRBD1 (6 bases). This CDR3 has 16 residues. Germline CDR1 reads SEHNR; CDR2 reads FQNEAQ (reference sequence). Trimming removed 2 bases from V and 3 bases from J, with 17 bases in between. In DNA, the CDR3 is TGTGCCAGCAGCTTAAGGGGGACAACTGAAATCTACGAGCAGTACTTC. It specifies CASSLRGTTEIYEQYF.

This clonotype was seen many times. The chain is built from TRBV6-4 and TRBJ1-2; 7 nucleotides agree with TRBD1. Losses at the gene ends were 0 bases for V and 8 bases for J; bases not matched to a gene: 3. Germline V gene lookup returns CDR1 MRHNA and CDR2 SNTAGT. This CDR3 is built from 13 residues. The CDR3 region has the DNA TGTGCCAGCAGTGACTCGGGGACAGAGGGCTACACCTTC. Encoded protein: CASSDSGTEGYTF.

This clonotype occurred a few times. This chain joins TRBV4-2 and TRBJ2-7; TRBD1 matches 7 bases. This CDR3 spans 14 amino acids. J gave up 3 bases and V 1 base, and 3 bases lay outside the gene matches. From germline, CDR1 is LGHNA and CDR2 YNFKEQ. DNA for the CDR3: TGTGCCAGCAGCCAAGTGGGACAGTACTACGAGCAGTACTTC. This encodes CASSQVGQYYEQYF.

The table lists this clonotype with many counts. The chain recombines TRBV12-3 or TRBV12-4 with TRBJ2-3; 10 nucleotides line up with TRBD1. This CDR3 contains 15 residues. V was clipped by 6 bases and J by 4 bases; unmatched bases: 7. The chain's CDR3 is CASSPRQGASDTQYF. The CDR3 DNA sequence: TGTGCCAGCAGCCCCCGACAGGGGGCGTCAGATACGCAGTATTTT.

This clonotype was counted only a few times. This chain links TRBV27 with TRBJ2-1; D is undetermined. This CDR3 comprises 14 residues. In germline, CDR1 is MNHEY, CDR2 SMNVEV (reference sequence). Trimming left V 8 bases short and J 0 bases short, with 11 bases between. The CDR3 loop reads CASGVLPSYNEQFF. DNA for the CDR3: TGTGCCAGCGGGGTCCTCCCCTCCTACAATGAGCAGTTCTTC.

Concerning this clonotype itself: This may be a read error: a much more frequent sequence differs by one nucleotide. The gene calls are TRBV6-1 and TRBJ2-7; 8 bases line up with TRBD2. V shed 0 bases, J shed 10 bases, and the junction held 11 bases outside the gene matches. This CDR3 contains 15 residues. In germline, CDR1 is MNHNS, CDR2 SASEGT. The CDR3 DNA sequence: TGTGCCAGCAGTGAAGCGATGGCGGGGGGAGTCGATCAGTACTTC. Translated, it gives CASSEAMAGGVDQYF.

The chain uses TRBV27 and TRBJ1-3; no definite D call. V was cut by 2 bases and J by 0 bases, with 14 bases left in between. Germline-derived CDR1 and CDR2 are MNHEY and SMNVEV (reference sequence). The CDR3 sequence is 17 residues long. CDR3 sequence (DNA): TGTGCCAGCAGTTTAAGTCGTCCAGGAGCCTCTGGAAACACCATATATTTT. Protein sequence: CASSLSRPGASGNTIYF.

This clonotype was counted between two and nine times. The chain has TRBV12-3 or TRBV12-4 and TRBJ1-4, with D tentatively TRBD1 (5 bases). There are 16 residues in the CDR3. With 6 bases removed from V and 0 bases from J, the gap between germline ends came to 14 bases. The CDR3, as DNA: TGTGCCAGCAGCCCTCAGGGAGGGGCAACTAATGAAAAACTGTTTTTT. It specifies CASSPQGGATNEKLFF.

This chain links TRBV4-3 with TRBJ1-6; D is ambiguous. There are 18 residues in the CDR3. Germline V gene data show CDR1 as LGHNA and CDR2 as YSLEER. V lost 0 bases to trimming and J lost 9 bases, with 21 bases between them. DNA of the CDR3: TGCGCCAGCAGCCAAGAACTTGCGGTGAGACTTCGAGGTTCACCCCTCCACTTT. Translation: CASSQELAVRLRGSPLHF.

This clonotype was observed many times. The chain combines TRBV6-5 with TRBJ2-7; 8 nucleotides line up with TRBD2. V was clipped by 4 bases and J by 6 bases; unmatched bases: 5. The CDR3 extends over 13 amino acids. The V gene's germline CDR1 is MNHEY and CDR2 SVGAGI. CDR3 amino acids: CASSLDLAGEQYF. The CDR3 DNA is TGTGCCAGCAGTTTGGACCTAGCGGGCGAGCAGTACTTC.

This clonotype showed up just a few times. The chain has TRBV25-1 and TRBJ2-7; 11 positions match TRBD2. Germline CDR1 reads MGHDK; CDR2 reads SYGVNS. This CDR3 region has 17 residues. With V trimmed by 6 bases and J by 3 bases, 13 bases remained unmatched. CDR3 bases: TGTGCCAGCAGCGGAAATGCCACTAGCGGGAGACTCTACGAGCAGTACTTC. This encodes CASSGNATSGRLYEQYF.

V usage is TRBV4-1 and J usage is TRBJ1-2; 9 bases line up with TRBD1. V trimming: 4 bases; J trimming: 5 bases; junction bases outside the gene matches: 2. This CDR3 has 13 amino acids. Germline V lookup: CDR1 MGHRA, CDR2 YSYEKL. The CDR3 coding sequence is TGCGCCAGCAGCCGGACAGGGGAATATGGCTACACCTTC. The encoded protein is CASSRTGEYGYTF.

This sequence joins TRBV6-1 and TRBJ2-5; 14 bases match TRBD2. This CDR3 spans 16 amino acids. J was trimmed by 5 bases and V by 8 bases; bases with no gene match: 10. Germline loops: CDR1 MNHNS, CDR2 SASEGT. The CDR3 protein is CASGGLAGEKKETQYF. CDR3 nucleotide sequence: TGTGCCAGCGGGGGACTAGCGGGGGAAAAAAAGGAGACCCAGTACTTC.